Below, 21 T cell receptor beta chains from the same sample are listed, as sequenced in a study of T cell responses to AZD1222 COVID-19 vaccine. Some clones are missing from TCRdb's copy, which holds only in-frame ones; the method was immunoSEQ multiplex PCR. The sample carries more than 150,000 clones, about nine tenths recorded once. Sample: peripheral blood, taken on day 0 of AZD1222 vaccination. These receptors originate from an adult in good health.

The rearrangement uses TRBV7-8 and TRBJ1-1; D is unclear. This CDR3 comprises 11 residues. From germline, CDR1 is SGHVS and CDR2 FQNEAQ. The V and J ends lost 2 bases and 10 bases respectively, with 8 bases between them. CDR3 protein: CASSLKGGAFF. The DNA of the CDR3 is TGTGCCAGCAGCTTAAAGGGAGGAGCTTTCTTT.

This clone was recorded a few times. The chain carries TRBV27 and TRBJ2-7, with 11 bases fitting TRBD1. The V gene end was trimmed by 3 bases and the J gene end by 3 bases; junction bases not matched to a gene: 1. Germline V gene lookup returns CDR1 MNHEY and CDR2 SMNVEV (reference sequence). The CDR3 is 14 amino acids. As DNA, the CDR3 is TGTGCCAGCAGTTTCGGGACAGGGGGCTACGAGCAGTACTTC. This codes for CASSFGTGGYEQYF.

The chain combines TRBV30 with TRBJ2-1; D is undetermined. The CDR3 spans 14 residues. The ends were cut back, 0 bases at V and 5 bases at J, with 11 bases in the middle. Germline V gene lookup returns CDR1 GTSNPN and CDR2 SVGIG (reference sequence). CDR3 DNA: TGTGCCTGGAGTGTTAGACGACGGCACAATGAGCAGTTCTTC. It specifies CAWSVRRRHNEQFF.

V is TRBV9 and J is TRBJ2-4; the match to TRBD1 covers 9 bases. The CDR3 is made up of 17 amino acids. The junction had 8 bases not matched to a gene; V was cut back by 0 bases and J by 4 bases. Germline V gene lookup returns CDR1 SGDLS and CDR2 YYNGEE. The CDR3, as DNA: TGTGCCAGCAGCGTAGCGGGGACCGGGACAGGGAAAAACATTCAGTACTTC. Amino acids: CASSVAGTGTGKNIQYF.

The chain is built from TRBV6-5 and TRBJ2-2; 7 nucleotides line up with TRBD1. The CDR3 contains 15 residues. V lost 5 bases to trimming and J lost 5 bases; unmatched junction nucleotides: 8. Germline-derived CDR1 and CDR2 are MNHEY and SVGAGI. The CDR3 region is CASSTGTALTGELFF. The CDR3 DNA reads TGTGCCAGCAGTACCGGGACAGCGTTGACCGGGGAGCTGTTTTTT.

Worth noting for this clone: In the same sample, other DNA sequences code for this CDR3. This rearrangement joins TRBV7-8 to TRBJ2-1; D may be TRBD1 (6 bases). There are 15 residues in the CDR3. V was cut by 4 bases and J by 8 bases, with 18 bases left in between. CDR1 SGHVS and CDR2 FQNEAQ come from the germline V gene. The CDR3 DNA follows: TGTGCCAGCAGCTCCGGATATCTACAGGGAGATGAGCAGTTCTTC. Its translation: CASSSGYLQGDEQFF. Supplemented by reference TRBV7-8 and TRBJ2-1, the full variable domain reads GAGVSQSPRYKVAKRGQDVALRCDPISGHVSLFWYQQALGQGPEFLTYFQNEAQLDKSGLPSDRFFAERPEGSVSTLKIQRTQQEDSAVYLCASSSGYLQGDEQFFGPGTRLTVL.

The chain employs TRBV9 and TRBJ2-7, with TRBD1 as a possible D gene (5 bases). In germline, CDR1 is SGDLS, CDR2 YYNGEE. Trimming removed 3 bases from V and 1 base from J, with 8 bases in between. This CDR3 spans 13 amino acids. CDR3 loop: CASSADNSYEQYF. The CDR3 nucleotides read TGTGCCAGCAGCGCGGACAATTCCTACGAGCAGTACTTC.

This clone was picked up one time. DNA of the CDR3: TGTGCCAGCAGGGCAGGGACTAGCGGCTCCTACAATGAGCAGTTCTTC. As protein: CASRAGTSGSYNEQFF. V usage is TRBV28 and J usage is TRBJ2-1, with TRBD2 matching over 11 bases. The CDR3 loop spans 16 amino acids. After removal of 6 bases from V and 0 bases from J, the junction contained 4 bases not matched to a gene. Germline V gene data show CDR1 as MDHEN and CDR2 as SYDVKM.

Only one count was recorded for this clone. The rearrangement joins TRBV19 to TRBJ2-3; TRBD2 is a possible D gene (6 bases). V was clipped by 5 bases and J by 2 bases, with 17 bases between them. The CDR3 is 16 residues long. Germline lookup yields CDR1 LNHDA and CDR2 SQIVND (reference sequence). The CDR3 loop is CASSARPGLYTDTQYF. The DNA of the CDR3 is TGTGCCAGTAGTGCGCGGCCGGGACTCTACACAGATACGCAGTATTTT.

This sequence joins TRBV15 and TRBJ2-3; unclear D gene. CDR1 LNHNV and CDR2 YYDKDF come from the germline V gene (reference sequence). Trimming removed 2 bases from V and 0 bases from J, with 12 bases in between. This CDR3 is 16 amino acids long. The CDR3 sequence: CATSRNAPGSTDTQYF. CDR3 bases: TGTGCCACCAGCAGAAACGCTCCCGGAAGCACAGATACGCAGTATTTT.

The chain employs TRBV6-5 and TRBJ2-2, with D possibly TRBD2 on 6 matching bases. V lost 7 bases to trimming and J lost 6 bases, with 18 bases between them. The CDR3 extends over 15 amino acids. CDR1 MNHEY and CDR2 SVGAGI come from the germline V gene. In nucleotides, the CDR3 is TGTGCCAGCACCCAAATGGAGGGAATCCCCGGGGAGCTGTTTTTT. It yields the protein CASTQMEGIPGELFF.

The rearrangement uses TRBV18 and TRBJ1-1; D gene ambiguous. The CDR3 loop spans 14 amino acids. Germline CDR1 and CDR2: KGHSH and LQKENI. V lost 1 base, J lost 1 base, and 7 bases lay in between. The CDR3 DNA reads TGTGCCAGCTCACCACTAGGGCCGAACACTGAAGCTTTCTTT. Translating it yields CASSPLGPNTEAFF. The variable domain in full, with the rest retrieved from reference TRBV18 and TRBJ1-1, is NAGVMQNPRHLVRRRGQEARLRCSPMKGHSHVYWYRQLPEEGLKFMVYLQKENIIDESGMPKERFSAEFPKEGPSILRIQQVVRGDSAAYFCASSPLGPNTEAFFGQGTRLTVV.

This clone was counted once. The genes are TRBV5-4 and TRBJ2-2; TRBD2 matches at 8 bases. The CDR3 consists of 15 residues. Germline-derived CDR1 and CDR2 are SGHNT and YYREEE (reference sequence). With V trimmed by 1 base and J by 6 bases, 5 bases remained unmatched. In DNA, the CDR3 is TGTGCCAGCAGCTTGAGAGCGGGAGTGTCCGGGGAGCTGTTTTTT. Amino acids: CASSLRAGVSGELFF.

V and J are TRBV28 and TRBJ2-7, with a possible D match to TRBD1 (6 bases). The CDR3 is 15 amino acids. V was clipped by 2 bases and J by 4 bases, with 15 bases between them. Per the germline V gene, CDR1 is MDHEN and CDR2 is SYDVKM. The CDR3 region is CASSLSSRGAYEQYF. In nucleotides, the CDR3 is TGTGCCAGCAGTTTAAGTTCCAGGGGAGCGTACGAGCAGTACTTC.

V gene TRBV6-1 combines with J gene TRBJ1-1, with 8 bases aligning to TRBD1. J gave up 1 base and V 5 bases, and 3 bases lay outside the gene matches. This CDR3 is built from 14 residues. CDR1 is MNHNS and CDR2 is SASEGT in the germline V gene. This CDR3 is CASSRTGQNTEAFF. For the CDR3, the DNA is TGTGCCAGCAGTAGGACAGGGCAGAACACTGAAGCTTTCTTT.

The chain has TRBV5-6 and TRBJ1-6, with TRBD1 matching over 7 bases. The CDR3 has 15 residues. Losses at the gene ends were 5 bases for V and 6 bases for J; bases not matched to a gene: 8. From germline, CDR1 is SGHDT and CDR2 YYEEEE. CDR3 loop: CASRKTGTVNSPLHF. CDR3 DNA sequence: TGTGCCAGCAGAAAAACCGGGACAGTTAATTCACCCCTCCACTTT.

The rearrangement uses TRBV5-1 and TRBJ2-5; 7 bases fit TRBD2. The V and J ends lost 0 bases and 5 bases, in that order; junction bases with no gene match: 10. Looked up from germline, CDR1 is SGHRS and CDR2 is YFSETQ. CDR3 length: 16 amino acids. In nucleotides, the CDR3 is TGCGCCAGCAGCTTGGAAGGCGGGAGAATTGGGGAGACCCAGTACTTC. Its protein is CASSLEGGRIGETQYF.

This clone was found a few times. This sequence joins TRBV7-2 and TRBJ1-3, with 10 nucleotides matching TRBD1. The V segment lost 5 bases and the J segment 0 bases; nucleotides outside the gene matches: 7. The CDR3 is 17 amino acids. Germline CDR1 and CDR2: SGHTA and FQGNSA. For the CDR3, the DNA is TGTGCCAGCAGCCTCGGGGGACAGGGGATCTCTGGAAACACCATATATTTT. The encoded protein is CASSLGGQGISGNTIYF.

The V call is TRBV9, the J call TRBJ2-1, with TRBD2 matching over 10 bases. CDR1 and CDR2 (germline): SGDLS, YYNGEE. V lost 3 bases, J lost 2 bases, and 5 bases stayed unmatched. The CDR3 is made up of 16 amino acids. This CDR3 reads CASSAQREGPYNEQFF. The CDR3 nucleotides are TGTGCCAGCAGCGCTCAGCGGGAGGGACCCTACAATGAGCAGTTCTTC. The full variable domain, rest sourced from reference TRBV9 and TRBJ2-1, is DSGVTQTPKHLITATGQRVTLRCSPRSGDLSVYWYQQSLDQGLQFLIQYYNGEERAKGNILERFSAQQFPDLHSELNLSSLELGDSALYFCASSAQREGPYNEQFFGPGTRLTVL.

This chain connects TRBV19 to TRBJ1-2; no firm D call. The CDR3 spans 15 residues. With 2 bases removed from V and 7 bases from J, the gap between germline ends came to 17 bases. Germline V gene lookup returns CDR1 LNHDA and CDR2 SQIVND (reference sequence). CDR3 bases: TGTGCCAGTAGTATACAGACATATAACGTGGGTGGCTACACCTTC. It is translated as CASSIQTYNVGGYTF.

V is TRBV24-1 and J is TRBJ1-6; 12 nucleotides match TRBD1. Germline trimming cut 5 bases from V and 0 bases from J; bases unmatched to any gene: 10. The CDR3 spans 20 residues. From germline, CDR1 is KGHDR and CDR2 SFDVKD. This CDR3 reads CATSVPRDRGPYSYNSPLHF. In DNA form, the CDR3 reads TGTGCCACCAGTGTACCCAGGGACAGGGGGCCATACTCCTATAATTCACCCCTCCACTTT.